This is a list of T cell receptor beta chains from one sample in a study of T cell responses to AZD1222 COVID-19 vaccine. Generated by immunoSEQ multiplex PCR, the TCRdb table keeps only in-frame clones and is missing some. The data hold roughly 150,000 clones, with about nine tenths observed a single time. Here the sequenced sample was peripheral blood, taken 28 days after the second AZD1222 dose. These TCRs come from an adult who received the AZD1222 COVID-19 vaccine. CDR3s include the opening cysteine and the closing phenylalanine or tryptophan. Each record gives: J gene, V gene, D gene, CDR3 length, clone size, CDR3 protein, CDR3 DNA. The D gene is left open where the match is weak. Clone size is shown for a subset of rows, as once, few, many or a class of expanded clone.

TRBJ2-1,TRBV6-5,TRBD2,15,-,CASSYHRAGEDEQFF,TGTGCCAGCAGTTACCACCGGGCGGGGGAGGATGAGCAGTTCTTC
TRBJ1-2,TRBV6-1,TRBD1,20,-,CASSEANLGGQGAANYGYTF,TGTGCCAGCAGTGAAGCGAATCTCGGCGGCCAGGGGGCGGCTAACTATGGCTACACCTTC
TRBJ1-4,TRBV6-5,-,14,-,CASSRGGWAGKLFF,TGTGCCAGCAGTAGAGGCGGCTGGGCCGGAAAACTGTTTTTT
TRBJ2-5,TRBV5-5,-,14,-,CASSLGPGEETQYF,TGTGCCAGCAGCTTGGGCCCGGGGGAAGAGACCCAGTACTTC
TRBJ1-1,TRBV6-5,-,14,few,CASSQEDTIPEAFF,TGTGCCAGCAGCCAAGAGGACACGATCCCTGAAGCTTTCTTT
TRBJ1-2,TRBV24-1,TRBD1,12,-,CATKPGGGGYTF,TGTGCCACCAAGCCAGGGGGGGGAGGCTACACCTTC
TRBJ2-1,TRBV5-5,-,14,-,CASSIPGQTNEQFF,TGTGCCAGCAGCATCCCCGGACAGACCAATGAGCAGTTCTTC
TRBJ2-7,TRBV19,TRBD1,13,-,CASSKQGANEQYF,TGTGCCAGTAGTAAACAGGGGGCAAACGAGCAGTACTTC
TRBJ2-3,TRBV6-4,TRBD2,16,-,CASRGLAGGSADTQYF,TGTGCCAGCCGAGGACTAGCGGGGGGGTCCGCAGATACGCAGTATTTT
TRBJ2-7,TRBV6-5,TRBD1,16,-,CASSYGSGRGLAEQYF,TGTGCCAGCAGTTACGGTTCGGGCAGGGGGTTGGCCGAGCAGTACTTC
TRBJ1-1,TRBV7-8,-,14,-,CASSLGVGNTEAFF,TGTGCCAGCAGCTTAGGCGTGGGGAACACTGAAGCTTTCTTT
TRBJ1-1,TRBV28,TRBD1,14,-,CASGEGALNTEAFF,TGTGCCAGCGGGGAGGGGGCTTTGAACACTGAAGCTTTCTTT
TRBJ2-7,TRBV3-1/TRBV3-2,TRBD1,13,-,CASSQRTGAVQYF,TGTGCCAGCAGCCAAAGGACAGGGGCGGTACAGTACTTC
TRBJ2-3,TRBV21-1,-,16,-,CASSKALQDLTDTQYF,TGTGCCAGCAGCAAAGCGCTCCAGGACCTCACAGATACGCAGTATTTT
TRBJ2-6,TRBV11-2,-,15,-,CASSLQVSGANVLTF,TGTGCCAGCAGCTTACAGGTCTCTGGGGCCAACGTCCTGACTTTC